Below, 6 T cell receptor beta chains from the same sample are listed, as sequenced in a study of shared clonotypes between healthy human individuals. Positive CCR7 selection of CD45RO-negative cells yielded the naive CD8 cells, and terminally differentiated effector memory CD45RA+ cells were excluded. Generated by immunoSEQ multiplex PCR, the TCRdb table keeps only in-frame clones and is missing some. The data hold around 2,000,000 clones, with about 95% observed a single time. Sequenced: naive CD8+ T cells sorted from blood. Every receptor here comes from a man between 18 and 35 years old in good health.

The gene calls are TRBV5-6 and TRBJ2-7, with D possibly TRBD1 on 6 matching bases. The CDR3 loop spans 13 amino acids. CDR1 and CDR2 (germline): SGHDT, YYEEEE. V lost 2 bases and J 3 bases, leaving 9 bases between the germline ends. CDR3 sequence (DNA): TGTGCCAGCAGCTTTGGGACAATCTACGAGCAGTACTTC. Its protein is CASSFGTIYEQYF.

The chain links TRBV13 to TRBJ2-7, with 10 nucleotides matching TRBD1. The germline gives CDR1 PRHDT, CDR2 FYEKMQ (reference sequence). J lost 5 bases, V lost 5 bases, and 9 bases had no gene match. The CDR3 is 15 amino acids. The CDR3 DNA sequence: TGTGCCAGCAGCCCCGGGACAGGGGACTTCCACGAGCAGTACTTC. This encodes CASSPGTGDFHEQYF. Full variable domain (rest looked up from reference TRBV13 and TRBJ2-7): AAGVIQSPRHLIKEKRETATLKCYPIPRHDTVYWYQQGPGQDPQFLISFYEKMQSDKGSIPDRFSAQQFSDYHSELNMSSLELGDSALYFCASSPGTGDFHEQYFGPGTRLTVT.

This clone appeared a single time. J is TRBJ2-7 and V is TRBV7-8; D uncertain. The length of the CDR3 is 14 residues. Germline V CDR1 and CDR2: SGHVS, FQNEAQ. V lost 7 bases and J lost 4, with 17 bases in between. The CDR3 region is CASTHGGSDYEQYF. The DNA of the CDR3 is TGTGCCAGCACCCACGGCGGCAGCGATTACGAGCAGTACTTC.

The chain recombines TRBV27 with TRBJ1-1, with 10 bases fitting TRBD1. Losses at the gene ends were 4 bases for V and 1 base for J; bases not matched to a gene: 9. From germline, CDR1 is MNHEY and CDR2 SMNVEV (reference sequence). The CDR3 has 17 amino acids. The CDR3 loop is CASSSMDRGKGNTEAFF. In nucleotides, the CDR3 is TGTGCCAGCAGTTCGATGGACAGGGGGAAGGGGAACACTGAAGCTTTCTTT.

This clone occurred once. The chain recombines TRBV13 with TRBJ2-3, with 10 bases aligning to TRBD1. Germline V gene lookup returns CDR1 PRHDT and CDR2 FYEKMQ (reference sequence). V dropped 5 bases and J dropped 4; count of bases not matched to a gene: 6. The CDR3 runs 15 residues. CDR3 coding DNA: TGTGCCAGCAGCCACGACAGGGGGCGCCCAGATACGCAGTATTTT. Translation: CASSHDRGRPDTQYF.

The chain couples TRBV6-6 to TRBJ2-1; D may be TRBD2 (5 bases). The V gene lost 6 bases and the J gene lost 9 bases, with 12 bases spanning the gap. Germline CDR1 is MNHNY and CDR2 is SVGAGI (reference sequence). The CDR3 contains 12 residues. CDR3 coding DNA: TGTGCCAGCAGCGAACTAGTCCGTGAGCAGTTCTTC. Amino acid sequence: CASSELVREQFF.